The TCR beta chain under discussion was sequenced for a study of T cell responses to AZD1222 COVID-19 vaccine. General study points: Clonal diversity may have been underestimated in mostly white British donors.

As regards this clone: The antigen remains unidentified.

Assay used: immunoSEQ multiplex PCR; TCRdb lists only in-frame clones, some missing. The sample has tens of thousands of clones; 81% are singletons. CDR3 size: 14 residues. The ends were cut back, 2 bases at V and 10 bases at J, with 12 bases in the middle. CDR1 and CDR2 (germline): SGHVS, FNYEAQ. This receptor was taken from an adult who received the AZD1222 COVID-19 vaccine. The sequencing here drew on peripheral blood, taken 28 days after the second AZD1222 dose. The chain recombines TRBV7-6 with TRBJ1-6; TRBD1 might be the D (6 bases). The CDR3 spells CASSLQQGTSPLHF. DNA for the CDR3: TGTGCCAGCAGCTTACAACAGGGAACCTCACCCCTCCACTTT.